This record concerns one T cell receptor beta chain sequence. These data originate in a study of quantifying T cell responses using KT2 cells. Study-level background: TCR alpha and beta constant-region primers primed reverse transcription of RNA.

This CDR3 region has 15 residues. Germline V gene lookup returns CDR1 LGHDT and CDR2 YNNKEL (reference sequence). With 0 bases removed from V and 8 bases from J, the gap between germline ends came to 14 bases. An oligo carrying a UMI was ligated to the cDNA 3' end. An equimolar mix of RC1.1 and RC1.2 primed the beta chain across TRBC1 and TRBC2. In TCRdb, the UMI-ligation and nested PCR reads were re-called with MiXCR into one record per CDR3 protein. The profile shows approximately 60,000 distinct CDR3 sequences, roughly an eighth of them singletons. The sequenced sample was PBMCs spiked with cells of the T cell clone KT2. This receptor was identified in a human donor. The chain combines TRBV3-1 with TRBJ2-1, with TRBD2 as a possible D gene (5 bases). The CDR3 loop is CASSQDRRKADEQFF. CDR3 in DNA: TGTGCCAGCAGCCAAGATCGTAGAAAAGCGGATGAGCAGTTCTTC.